The rows below give T cell receptor beta chains drawn from one sample of a study of shared clonotypes between healthy human individuals. Clones were read by immunoSEQ multiplex PCR, and TCRdb kept only the in-frame ones, dropping some. This table holds approximately 2.3 million clones, approximately 93% found once. The sequencing sample was made of naive CD4+ T cells from PBMCs. Receptors originate from a man between 18 and 29 years old in good health. Some clones in this sample may be carry-over from other donors' samples. The CDR3 runs from the conserved cysteine through the conserved F or W. The order of the fields is J gene, clone size, D gene, V gene, CDR3 DNA, CDR3 protein. D genes are given only for firm matches. The size entry is marked missing in some rows and otherwise reads once, few, many or a size class.

TRBJ2-5	-	-	TRBV7-2	TGTGCCAGCAGCTTAGGGATAGCGCCCTACCAAGAGACCCAGTACTTC	CASSLGIAPYQETQYF
TRBJ2-5	-	-	TRBV15	TGTGCCACCAGCAGGGACTGGGAACAAGAGACCCAGTACTTC	CATSRDWEQETQYF
TRBJ2-5	-	-	TRBV28	TGTGCCAGCAGTGATATCCAGGGAAGGGGGTACGAGACCCAGTACTTC	CASSDIQGRGYETQYF
TRBJ1-5	-	-	TRBV19	TGTGCCAGTAGTATTGGGAAAGGGGGCAATCAGCCCCAGCATTTT	CASSIGKGGNQPQHF
TRBJ2-5	-	TRBD2	TRBV7-7	TGTGCCAGCAGCCCACACTTCGGGGATCTAGCGGAAGAGACCCAGTACTTC	CASSPHFGDLAEETQYF
TRBJ1-1	-	-	TRBV11-2	TGTGCCAGCAGCTCCCGGGGTGGCACTGAAGCTTTCTTT	CASSSRGGTEAFF
TRBJ1-2	-	-	TRBV5-4	TGTGCCAGCACCACGGACGGGGGCTATGGCTACACCTTC	CASTTDGGYGYTF
TRBJ2-7	-	-	TRBV7-9	TGTGCCAGCAGCTTTGGGGAGGCCTACGAGCAGTACTTC	CASSFGEAYEQYF
TRBJ1-1	-	TRBD1	TRBV9	TGTGCCAGCAGCGGAAGCCCGTGGGGGGCCCAGGGGGACACTGAAGCTTTCTTT	CASSGSPWGAQGDTEAFF
TRBJ1-1	-	TRBD1	TRBV7-2	TGTGCCAGCAGCCCCGGTCCCGACAGGGCGATCACTGAAGCTTTCTTT	CASSPGPDRAITEAFF
TRBJ2-2	-	-	TRBV19	TGTGCCAGTAGTAAAAGATCCGGGACAACCAACACCGGGGAGCTGTTTTTT	CASSKRSGTTNTGELFF
TRBJ2-4	-	-	TRBV6-1	TGTGCCAGCACGTGGGTGGATTCCATTCAGTACTTC	CASTWVDSIQYF
TRBJ2-1	-	-	TRBV28	TGTGCCAGCAGTACGCCCTCTAGCGCCAATAGGGGGAATGAGCAGTTCTTC	CASSTPSSANRGNEQFF
TRBJ2-1	once	-	TRBV15	TGTGCCACCGAGGGGAGGAAGGGTTACAATGAGCAGTTCTTC	CATEGRKGYNEQFF
TRBJ2-7	-	TRBD1	TRBV6-6	TGTGCCAGCAGTTACAAGGGGGCGCATAGCGAGCAGTACTTC	CASSYKGAHSEQYF
TRBJ1-4	-	TRBD1	TRBV5-1	TGCGCCAGCAGCCATGGGACAGGGGATGAAAAACTGTTTTTT	CASSHGTGDEKLFF
TRBJ2-7	-	-	TRBV30	TGTGCCTGGGGACCAGGGGGGTCATCCTACGAGCAGTACTTC	CAWGPGGSSYEQYF
TRBJ2-5	-	TRBD1	TRBV5-1	TGCGCCAGCAGCTTGGTCCCGGCAGGGGGAGAGACCCAGTACTTC	CASSLVPAGGETQYF
TRBJ2-5	-	TRBD1	TRBV25-1	TGTGCCAGCAGTGAACCAAGCAGGGGGTTCGCAGAGACCCAGTACTTC	CASSEPSRGFAETQYF
TRBJ2-1	-	-	TRBV28	TGTGCCAGCAGTATCCCTCAGGGGGGTGGAGTCTCCTACAATGAGCAGTTCTTC	CASSIPQGGGVSYNEQFF
TRBJ2-3	-	TRBD1	TRBV7-6	TGTGCCAGCAGCCCTATCAGGGGGCGGCGAACAGATACGCAGTATTTT	CASSPIRGRRTDTQYF
TRBJ1-2	once	-	TRBV15	TGTGCCACTAAAGCCGATACAGGGAACTATGGCTACACCTTC	CATKADTGNYGYTF
TRBJ2-6	-	TRBD2	TRBV6-5	TGTGCCAGCAGCGGCGGGGGGTCAGGGGCCAACGTCCTGACTTTC	CASSGGGSGANVLTF
TRBJ2-7	-	-	TRBV7-2	TGTGCCAGCAGCTCCGGGGGTAGCGACTACGAGCAGTACTTC	CASSSGGSDYEQYF
TRBJ2-2	once	-	TRBV6-6	TGTGCCAGCATGTTCGCCCTTAACACCGGGGAGCTGTTTTTT	CASMFALNTGELFF
TRBJ1-3	-	-	TRBV19	TGTGCCAGTAGTGGTCCTGATAGTAACACCATATATTTT	CASSGPDSNTIYF
TRBJ1-5	-	TRBD1	TRBV28	TGTGCCAGCAGTTGGACAGGGGTATTGTCCCAGCATTTT	CASSWTGVLSQHF
TRBJ2-3	once	TRBD2	TRBV27	TGTGCCAGCAGTCCCGTCGGGGGGAGATACACAGATACGCAGTATTTT	CASSPVGGRYTDTQYF
TRBJ2-7	-	-	TRBV7-2	TGTGCCAGCAGCTTAGGGGACCGGGAGGGGGCGCAAGAGCAGTACTTC	CASSLGDREGAQEQYF
TRBJ1-1	-	-	TRBV20-1	TGCAGTGCTAAGGAAAGGAAAATGGCTTTCTTT	CSAKERKMAFF
TRBJ2-2	once	-	TRBV2	TGTGCCAGCAGGGTTGGGACTTCAGGGGGGGAGCTGTTTTTT	CASRVGTSGGELFF
TRBJ2-7	-	TRBD1	TRBV7-3	TGTGCCAGCAGCGCTCCGGGACAGGGGTTGGGCGAGCAGTACTTC	CASSAPGQGLGEQYF
TRBJ1-5	-	TRBD1	TRBV19	TGTGCCAGTAGTAGGACAGGGATAAGTCAGCCCCAGCATTTT	CASSRTGISQPQHF
TRBJ1-3	-	-	TRBV30	TGTGCCTGGGGGACAATCTCTGGAAACACCATATATTTT	CAWGTISGNTIYF
TRBJ1-2	-	TRBD1	TRBV6-6	TGTGCCAGCAGTCCGACAGGGGACTATGGCTACACCTTC	CASSPTGDYGYTF
TRBJ1-4	-	-	TRBV6-6	TGTGCCAGCAGCAAGGGGATTAGGGGTGAAAAACTGTTTTTT	CASSKGIRGEKLFF
TRBJ1-1	-	-	TRBV5-6	TGTGCCAGCAGCTTACTTTCGGGCGCGAACACTGAAGCTTTCTTT	CASSLLSGANTEAFF
TRBJ1-1	-	-	TRBV2	TGTGCCAGCAGATCCTTAGTCCCTGAAGCTTTCTTT	CASRSLVPEAFF
TRBJ2-1	once	TRBD2	TRBV9	TGTGCCAGCAGCCTTCGACTAGCGGGCCCGTACAATGAGCAGTTCTTC	CASSLRLAGPYNEQFF
TRBJ2-3	-	-	TRBV28	TGTGCCAGCAGTCTACCGGGGGATCGGGATACGCAGTATTTT	CASSLPGDRDTQYF